This T cell receptor (beta chain) was sequenced for a study of shared clonotypes between healthy human individuals. Turning to the study itself: Three plates each covered CD4 naive and memory; CD8 naive two, CD8 memory one.

Trimming at V came to 3 bases and at J to 4 bases, leaving 1 base not matched to a gene. CDR1 and CDR2 from the germline V gene are SNHLY and FYNNEI. The CDR3 runs 13 residues. TCRdb's copy holds only in-frame clones and misses some; the assay was immunoSEQ multiplex PCR. The profile shows roughly 2 million clones, roughly 95% of them singletons. The clonotype originates from a man aged 18 to 29 in good health. This sequence joins TRBV2 and TRBJ1-2; 8 bases fit TRBD1. The specimen sequenced was naive CD4+ T cells sorted from blood. Regarding subset: CD45RA+ positively selected. The CDR3 loop reads CASSDRGLYGYTF. For the CDR3, the DNA is TGTGCCAGCAGTGACAGGGGGCTCTATGGCTACACCTTC.